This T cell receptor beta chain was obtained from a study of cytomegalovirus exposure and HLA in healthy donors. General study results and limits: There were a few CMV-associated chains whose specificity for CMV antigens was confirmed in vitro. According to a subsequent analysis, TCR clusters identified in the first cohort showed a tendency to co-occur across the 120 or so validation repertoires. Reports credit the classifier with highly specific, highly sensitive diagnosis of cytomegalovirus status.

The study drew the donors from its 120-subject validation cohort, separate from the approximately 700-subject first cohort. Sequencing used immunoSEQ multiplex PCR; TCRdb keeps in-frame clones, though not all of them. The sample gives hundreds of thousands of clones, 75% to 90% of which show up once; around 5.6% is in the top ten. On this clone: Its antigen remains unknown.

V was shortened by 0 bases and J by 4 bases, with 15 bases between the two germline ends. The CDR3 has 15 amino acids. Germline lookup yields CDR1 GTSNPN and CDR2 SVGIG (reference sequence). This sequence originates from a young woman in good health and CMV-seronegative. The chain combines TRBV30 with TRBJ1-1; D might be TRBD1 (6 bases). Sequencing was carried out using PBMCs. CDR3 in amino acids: CAWSVRGALVTEAFF. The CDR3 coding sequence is TGTGCCTGGAGTGTAAGGGGGGCTTTGGTCACTGAAGCTTTCTTT.